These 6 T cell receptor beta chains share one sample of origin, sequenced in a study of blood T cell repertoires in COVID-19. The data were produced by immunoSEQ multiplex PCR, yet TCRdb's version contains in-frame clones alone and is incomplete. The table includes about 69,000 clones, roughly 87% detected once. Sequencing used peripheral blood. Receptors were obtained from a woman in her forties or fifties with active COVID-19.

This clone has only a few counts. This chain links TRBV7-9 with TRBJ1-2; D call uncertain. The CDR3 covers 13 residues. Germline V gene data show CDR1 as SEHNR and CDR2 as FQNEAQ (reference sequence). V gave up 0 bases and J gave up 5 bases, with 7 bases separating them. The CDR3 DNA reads TGTGCCAGCAGCTTAGCCCCGGGGTATGGCTACACCTTC. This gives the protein CASSLAPGYGYTF.

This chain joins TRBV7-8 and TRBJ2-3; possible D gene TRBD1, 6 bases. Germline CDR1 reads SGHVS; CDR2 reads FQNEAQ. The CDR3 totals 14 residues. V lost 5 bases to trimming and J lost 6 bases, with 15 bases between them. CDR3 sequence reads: CASSPGETHDTQYF. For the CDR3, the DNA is TGTGCCAGCAGCCCAGGGGAGACTCACGATACGCAGTATTTT.

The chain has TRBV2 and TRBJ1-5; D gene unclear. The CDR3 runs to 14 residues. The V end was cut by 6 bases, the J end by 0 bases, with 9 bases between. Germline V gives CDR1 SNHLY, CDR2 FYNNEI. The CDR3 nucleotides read TGTGCCAGCAGGAATCAGGTTAGCAATCAGCCCCAGCATTTT. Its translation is CASRNQVSNQPQHF.

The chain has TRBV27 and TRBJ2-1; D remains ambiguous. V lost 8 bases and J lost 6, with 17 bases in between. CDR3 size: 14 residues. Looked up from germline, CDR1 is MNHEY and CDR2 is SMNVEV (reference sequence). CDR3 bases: TGTGCCAGCTCAAACCTTGGTACCGGCAATGAGCAGTTCTTC. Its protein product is CASSNLGTGNEQFF.

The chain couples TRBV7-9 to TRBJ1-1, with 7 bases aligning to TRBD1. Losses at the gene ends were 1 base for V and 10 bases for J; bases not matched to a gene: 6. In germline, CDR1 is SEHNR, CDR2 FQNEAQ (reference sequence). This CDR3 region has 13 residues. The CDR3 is CASSLVGDRAAFF. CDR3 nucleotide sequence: TGTGCCAGCAGCTTAGTTGGCGACAGGGCAGCTTTCTTT.

In DNA form, the CDR3 reads TGTGCCAGCTCACCACGCACGGGACAGGGGATTTTTTCACCCCTCCACTTT. This codes for CASSPRTGQGIFSPLHF. This chain uses TRBV18 with TRBJ1-6; TRBD1 agrees at 10 bases. The CDR3 is made up of 17 amino acids. Germline loops: CDR1 KGHSH, CDR2 LQKENI. The trim removed 1 base at V and 9 bases at J, leaving 9 bases unmatched.